This TCR beta chain is drawn from a study of early T cells in non-severe SARS-CoV-2 infection. Overall study: The authors sequenced bulk RNA from unsorted whole blood, leaving chains unpaired.

Unique molecular identifiers (one per individual cDNA molecule) were attached. In TCRdb, the 5' RACE reads were re-called with MiXCR into one record per CDR3 protein. The top ten hold approximately 4.8% of the sample, which has roughly 60,000 distinct CDR3 sequences, around 12% seen once. With V trimmed by 5 bases and J by 7 bases, 6 bases remained unmatched. This CDR3 has 13 amino acids. Looked up from germline, CDR1 is MDHEN and CDR2 is SYDVKM. This clonotype was detected many times. The chain employs TRBV28 and TRBJ1-2; 8 bases fit TRBD1. The receptor was isolated from an adult who was a healthcare worker with PCR-confirmed SARS-CoV-2 infection or an uninfected control (not recorded which). Sequencing input: whole blood. The CDR3 region has the DNA TGTGCCAGCAGTCCCGGACAGGGAGGTGGCTACACCTTC. Residues: CASSPGQGGGYTF.